The 30 T cell receptor beta chains below all came from one sample that was sequenced in a study of CD8+ T cells in alopecia areata. RNA extraction was followed by reverse transcription into cDNA, which acted as the sequencing template. Assay used: immunoSEQ multiplex PCR; TCRdb lists only in-frame clones, some missing. The sample includes a few hundred thousand clones, 66% seen only once; the top ten take about 1.2%. This sample's treatment: oral pan-JAK inhibitor, 5-10 mg twice daily. This specimen consisted of CD4+ T cells sorted from blood, obtained around week 46, from a patient treated with tofacitinib. These receptors originate from a human donor with alopecia areata.

The genes are TRBV7-9 and TRBJ1-1, with TRBD1 matching 8 bases. V shed 5 bases, J shed 5 bases, and the junction held 10 bases outside the gene matches. This CDR3 contains 15 residues. In germline, CDR1 is SEHNR, CDR2 FQNEAQ (reference sequence). The chain's CDR3 is CASSQDRGRGTEAFF. Here the CDR3 DNA reads TGTGCCAGCAGCCAAGACAGGGGACGAGGAACTGAAGCTTTCTTT.

The chain is built from TRBV29-1 and TRBJ2-2; D is unresolved. Germline CDR1 is SQVTM and CDR2 is ANQGSEA. V gave up 4 bases and J gave up 2 bases, with 11 bases separating them. The CDR3 extends over 14 amino acids. Written as DNA, the CDR3 is TGCAGCGTTGGCAGCCTTTACAACACCGGGGAGCTGTTTTTT. As protein: CSVGSLYNTGELFF.

This chain uses TRBV5-4 with TRBJ2-7; the D gene is possibly TRBD1 (7 bases). The CDR3 has 15 amino acids. Per the germline V gene, CDR1 is SGHNT and CDR2 is YYREEE (reference sequence). The germline V and J ends were trimmed by 2 bases and 0 bases, with 12 bases remaining between them. The CDR3 region has the DNA TGTGCCAGCAGCTTCCCCAGGGGGGCCTCCTACGAGCAGTACTTC. It yields the protein CASSFPRGASYEQYF.

This clone was counted between two and nine times. The chain joins TRBV30 to TRBJ1-2, with 7 bases matching TRBD1. The germline V gene has CDR1 GTSNPN and CDR2 SVGIG (reference sequence). This CDR3 comprises 14 residues. The V gene end was trimmed by 2 bases and the J gene end by 5 bases; junction bases not matched to a gene: 8. In DNA, the CDR3 is TGTGCCTGGAGTCGAAGGACAGGCTCATATGGCTACACCTTC. It encodes CAWSRRTGSYGYTF.

The DNA of the CDR3 is TGTGCCAGCAGTGCCGGGGGCGAGAGGTATGGCTACACCTTC. This encodes CASSAGGERYGYTF. This chain links TRBV2 with TRBJ1-2; D possibly corresponds to TRBD1 (6 bases). The CDR3 runs 14 residues. Germline values: CDR1 SNHLY, CDR2 FYNNEI. Between the trimmed V and J ends, which lost 4 bases and 5 bases, there was a span of 14 bases.

J is TRBJ2-7 and V is TRBV29-1; possible D gene TRBD1, 5 bases. This CDR3 is built from 12 residues. Germline V gene data show CDR1 as SQVTM and CDR2 as ANQGSEA. Between the trimmed V and J ends, which lost 5 bases and 1 base, there was a span of 9 bases. CDR3 in amino acids: CSVKTDSYEQYF. DNA of the CDR3: TGCAGCGTTAAGACAGATTCCTACGAGCAGTACTTC.

The CDR3 region has the DNA TGTGCCAGCAGCTTAATGACAGTGAACACTGAAGCTTTCTTT. It yields the protein CASSLMTVNTEAFF. The chain is built from TRBV7-2 and TRBJ1-1; weak D call: TRBD1 (5 bases). Trimming left V 2 bases short and J 0 bases short, with 7 bases between. CDR3 length equals 14 residues. Germline CDR1 is SGHTA and CDR2 is FQGNSA.

The J gene is TRBJ2-3, the V gene TRBV5-4; TRBD1 matches at 7 bases. Per germline, CDR1 SGHNT and CDR2 YYREEE (reference sequence). The CDR3 runs 14 residues. V dropped 7 bases and J dropped 0; count of bases not matched to a gene: 5. In DNA form, the CDR3 reads TGTGCCAGCGGACAGGACCTCAGCACAGATACGCAGTATTTT. The encoded protein is CASGQDLSTDTQYF.

The chain is built from TRBV12-5 and TRBJ1-5; 10 nucleotides match TRBD1. Germline values: CDR1 LGHNT, CDR2 FRNRAP. This CDR3 spans 15 amino acids. With 6 bases clipped from V and 3 bases from J, the junction kept 5 bases outside the gene matches. As DNA, the CDR3 is TGTGCTAGTGGCCCCGGGACAGGGGACAATCAGCCCCAGCATTTT. Its translation: CASGPGTGDNQPQHF. The variable domain in full, with the rest retrieved from reference TRBV12-5 and TRBJ1-5, is DARVTQTPRHKVTEMGQEVTMRCQPILGHNTVFWYRQTMMQGLELLAYFRNRAPLDDSGMPKDRFSAEMPDATLATLKIQPSEPRDSAVYFCASGPGTGDNQPQHFGDGTRLSIL.

This sequence joins TRBV15 and TRBJ2-5; 7 bases are a match to TRBD1. Germline V lookup: CDR1 LNHNV, CDR2 YYDKDF (reference sequence). The junction had 5 bases not matched to a gene; V was cut back by 2 bases and J by 2 bases. The CDR3 covers 15 residues. The DNA for the CDR3 is TGTGCCACCAGCAGACTAATGGGACAGCAAGAGACCCAGTACTTC. Translating gives CATSRLMGQQETQYF.

The chain links TRBV5-6 to TRBJ2-2; possibly TRBD1 or TRBD2 for D (5 bases each). Deletions cut 7 bases from V and 2 bases from J, with 15 bases between. This CDR3 contains 15 residues. Germline V gene data show CDR1 as SGHDT and CDR2 as YYEEEE. CDR3 in DNA: TGTGCCAGCCGGGCAGCAGGGACCAACACCGGGGAGCTGTTTTTT. Its translation: CASRAAGTNTGELFF.

The V and J genes are TRBV7-9 and TRBJ1-2, with no clear D. The CDR3 covers 12 residues. Trimming pared 4 bases from V and 6 bases from J, leaving 9 bases between. CDR1 is SEHNR, CDR2 FQNEAQ, per germline (reference sequence). The CDR3, as DNA: TGTGCCAGCAGCTCCACCCTACATGGCTACACCTTC. Its protein is CASSSTLHGYTF.

The CDR3 DNA reads TGTGCCAGCAGCCAGATGATGACCGGGGAGCTGTTTTTT. It is translated as CASSQMMTGELFF. V usage is TRBV11-3 and J usage is TRBJ2-2; no clear D gene. The CDR3 runs to 13 residues. Germline V lookup: CDR1 SGHNT, CDR2 YENEEA. Trimming took off 5 bases at V and 5 bases at J, with 9 bases between the two ends.

This clone was picked up many times. This chain uses TRBV10-2 with TRBJ2-1, with 8 bases lining up with TRBD2. J lost 4 bases, V lost 6 bases, and 11 bases had no gene match. This CDR3 is 16 amino acids long. CDR1 and CDR2 (germline): WSHSY, SAAADI. The CDR3 DNA reads as TGCGCCAGCAGGGATAGGGGTAGCGGGGCTTACAATGAGCAGTTCTTC. Its translation: CASRDRGSGAYNEQFF.

This sequence joins TRBV27 and TRBJ2-3, with TRBD2 matching over 9 bases. CDR3 size: 15 residues. Losses at the gene ends were 4 bases for V and 6 bases for J; bases not matched to a gene: 8. CDR1 is MNHEY and CDR2 is SMNVEV in the germline V gene (reference sequence). The CDR3 is CASSSTLAGSDTQYF. The CDR3 DNA is TGTGCCAGCAGTTCTACCCTAGCGGGGTCCGATACGCAGTATTTT.

This clone appeared a few times. The chain uses TRBV11-2 and TRBJ1-3; D remains unclear. V lost 4 bases and J 0 bases, leaving 7 bases between the germline ends. There are 14 residues in the CDR3. The germline V gene encodes CDR1 SGHAT and CDR2 FQNNGV. CDR3 amino acids: CASSWLDSGNTIYF. CDR3 bases: TGTGCCAGCAGCTGGTTAGACTCTGGAAACACCATATATTTT.

The rearrangement links TRBV29-1 to TRBJ1-4, with TRBD1 matching 9 bases. Germline-derived CDR1 and CDR2 are SQVTM and ANQGSEA. The CDR3 runs 13 residues. Germline trimming cut 8 bases from V and 5 bases from J; bases unmatched to any gene: 6. The CDR3 sequence is CSTLDRGNEKLFF. CDR3 nucleotides: TGCAGCACACTGGACAGGGGAAATGAAAAACTGTTTTTT.

The gene calls are TRBV5-6 and TRBJ2-1, with D hard to call. The V end lost 4 bases, the J end lost 3 bases, and 11 bases lay between the germline ends. Germline assignment: CDR1 SGHDT and CDR2 YYEEEE. CDR3 size: 14 residues. The CDR3 nucleotides are TGTGCCAGCAGCCTTAGTTGGGTCTACAATGAGCAGTTCTTC. As protein: CASSLSWVYNEQFF.

The chain is built from TRBV5-1 and TRBJ1-6; the D is unclear. The V gene's germline CDR1 is SGHRS and CDR2 YFSETQ. The germline V and J ends were trimmed by 0 bases and 10 bases, with 11 bases remaining between them. This CDR3 is built from 14 residues. The CDR3 DNA follows: TGCGCCAGCAGCTTGGACCGTCCGCCCTCACCCCTCCACTTT. Protein: CASSLDRPPSPLHF.

Regarding this clone: The same CDR3 also results from other DNA sequences found in this sample. V usage is TRBV5-1 and J usage is TRBJ2-7; 9 nucleotides match TRBD2. There are 18 residues in the CDR3. With 0 bases clipped from V and 4 bases from J, the junction kept 14 bases outside the gene matches. Germline CDR1 and CDR2: SGHRS and YFSETQ. CDR3 nucleotides: TGCGCCAGCAGCTTGGCGAGAGCGGGGGGTCACCTGGGGTACGAGCAGTACTTC. Translated, it gives CASSLARAGGHLGYEQYF.

The chain links TRBV7-2 to TRBJ2-3, with 8 nucleotides matching TRBD2. The CDR3 is 15 amino acids. Germline CDR1 reads SGHTA; CDR2 reads FQGNSA. Trimming took 3 bases from V and 2 from J; bases not matched to a gene: 4. The chain's CDR3 is CASSFGLADTDTQYF. CDR3 DNA: TGTGCCAGCAGCTTCGGACTAGCAGACACAGATACGCAGTATTTT.

In its sample, this clone was seen a few times. The V call is TRBV5-1, the J call TRBJ1-6, with D perhaps TRBD1 (6 bases). In germline, CDR1 is SGHRS, CDR2 YFSETQ. The CDR3 is 14 residues long. V was cut by 2 bases and J by 8 bases, with 11 bases left in between. The CDR3 protein is CASSFARGDSPLHF. The DNA of the CDR3 is TGCGCCAGCAGCTTTGCCAGGGGCGATTCACCCCTCCACTTT.

In its sample, this clone was seen once. The genes are TRBV2 and TRBJ1-6; tentative D call: TRBD1 (6 bases). CDR3 length: 15 residues. Germline CDR1 reads SNHLY; CDR2 reads FYNNEI. V lost 4 bases and J lost 6, with 13 bases in between. The CDR3 protein is CASSVSGAGNSPLHF. The CDR3 coding sequence is TGTGCCAGCAGTGTGTCAGGGGCGGGTAATTCACCCCTCCACTTT.

This chain joins TRBV19 and TRBJ1-1, with a tentative D call TRBD1 (5 bases). The CDR3 spans 13 residues. The germline CDR1 and CDR2 sequences are LNHDA and SQIVND (reference sequence). V lost 3 bases and J 5 bases, leaving 10 bases between the germline ends. The CDR3 is CASSIKGLTEAFF. In nucleotides, the CDR3 is TGTGCCAGTAGTATTAAGGGGCTAACTGAAGCTTTCTTT.

The V and J genes are TRBV11-3 and TRBJ1-2; D remains unclear. CDR3 length: 14 residues. Per the germline V gene, CDR1 is SGHNT and CDR2 is YENEEA. Trimming pared 5 bases from V and 6 bases from J, leaving 16 bases between. CDR3 in DNA: TGTGCCAGCAGCCAAGGAGGGCAGGTGGATGGCTACACCTTC. As protein: CASSQGGQVDGYTF.

The CDR3 bases are TGTGCCAGCAGCCAAGCGGATAGCACAGATACGCAGTATTTT. This translates into CASSQADSTDTQYF. This chain links TRBV6-5 with TRBJ2-3, with D possibly TRBD2 on 5 matching bases. V shed 6 bases and J shed 0 bases, with 10 bases lying between them. Germline CDR1 reads MNHEY; CDR2 reads SVGAGI. The CDR3 is made up of 14 amino acids.

In this sample, this clone turned up a few times. The V and J genes are TRBV7-2 and TRBJ2-7, with TRBD1 matching over 7 bases. The J segment lost 2 bases and the V segment lost 5 bases, leaving 6 bases of the junction unmatched. Per germline, CDR1 SGHTA and CDR2 FQGNSA. This CDR3 spans 14 amino acids. The CDR3 DNA is TGTGCCAGCAGCCGTTATGGACAGGCCTACGAGCAGTACTTC. Protein sequence: CASSRYGQAYEQYF.

This chain uses TRBV28 with TRBJ2-5; D is possibly TRBD1 (5 bases). The CDR3 length is 13 residues. V was clipped by 8 bases and J by 4 bases, with 14 bases between them. Germline V gene sequence: CDR1 MDHEN, CDR2 SYDVKM. The CDR3 DNA reads TGTGCCAGCTGCAGGGCGTTTGGAGAGACCCAGTACTTC. It yields the protein CASCRAFGETQYF.

This rearrangement joins TRBV15 to TRBJ2-3; D is ambiguous. The germline V and J ends were trimmed by 2 bases and 3 bases, with 9 bases remaining between them. The CDR3 has 14 amino acids. Germline CDR1 and CDR2: LNHNV and YYDKDF (reference sequence). The CDR3 reads CATSRSGRTDTQYF. CDR3 nucleotide sequence: TGTGCCACCAGCAGATCAGGCCGAACAGATACGCAGTATTTT.

The rearrangement links TRBV6-5 to TRBJ2-3, with D perhaps matching TRBD1 or TRBD2 (6 bases each). CDR1 and CDR2 from the germline V gene are MNHEY and SVGAGI. The V and J ends lost 6 bases and 2 bases respectively, with 12 bases between them. The CDR3 sequence is 14 residues long. CDR3 amino acids: CASRPGGFTDTQYF. CDR3 DNA: TGTGCCAGCAGGCCCGGGGGCTTCACAGATACGCAGTATTTT.